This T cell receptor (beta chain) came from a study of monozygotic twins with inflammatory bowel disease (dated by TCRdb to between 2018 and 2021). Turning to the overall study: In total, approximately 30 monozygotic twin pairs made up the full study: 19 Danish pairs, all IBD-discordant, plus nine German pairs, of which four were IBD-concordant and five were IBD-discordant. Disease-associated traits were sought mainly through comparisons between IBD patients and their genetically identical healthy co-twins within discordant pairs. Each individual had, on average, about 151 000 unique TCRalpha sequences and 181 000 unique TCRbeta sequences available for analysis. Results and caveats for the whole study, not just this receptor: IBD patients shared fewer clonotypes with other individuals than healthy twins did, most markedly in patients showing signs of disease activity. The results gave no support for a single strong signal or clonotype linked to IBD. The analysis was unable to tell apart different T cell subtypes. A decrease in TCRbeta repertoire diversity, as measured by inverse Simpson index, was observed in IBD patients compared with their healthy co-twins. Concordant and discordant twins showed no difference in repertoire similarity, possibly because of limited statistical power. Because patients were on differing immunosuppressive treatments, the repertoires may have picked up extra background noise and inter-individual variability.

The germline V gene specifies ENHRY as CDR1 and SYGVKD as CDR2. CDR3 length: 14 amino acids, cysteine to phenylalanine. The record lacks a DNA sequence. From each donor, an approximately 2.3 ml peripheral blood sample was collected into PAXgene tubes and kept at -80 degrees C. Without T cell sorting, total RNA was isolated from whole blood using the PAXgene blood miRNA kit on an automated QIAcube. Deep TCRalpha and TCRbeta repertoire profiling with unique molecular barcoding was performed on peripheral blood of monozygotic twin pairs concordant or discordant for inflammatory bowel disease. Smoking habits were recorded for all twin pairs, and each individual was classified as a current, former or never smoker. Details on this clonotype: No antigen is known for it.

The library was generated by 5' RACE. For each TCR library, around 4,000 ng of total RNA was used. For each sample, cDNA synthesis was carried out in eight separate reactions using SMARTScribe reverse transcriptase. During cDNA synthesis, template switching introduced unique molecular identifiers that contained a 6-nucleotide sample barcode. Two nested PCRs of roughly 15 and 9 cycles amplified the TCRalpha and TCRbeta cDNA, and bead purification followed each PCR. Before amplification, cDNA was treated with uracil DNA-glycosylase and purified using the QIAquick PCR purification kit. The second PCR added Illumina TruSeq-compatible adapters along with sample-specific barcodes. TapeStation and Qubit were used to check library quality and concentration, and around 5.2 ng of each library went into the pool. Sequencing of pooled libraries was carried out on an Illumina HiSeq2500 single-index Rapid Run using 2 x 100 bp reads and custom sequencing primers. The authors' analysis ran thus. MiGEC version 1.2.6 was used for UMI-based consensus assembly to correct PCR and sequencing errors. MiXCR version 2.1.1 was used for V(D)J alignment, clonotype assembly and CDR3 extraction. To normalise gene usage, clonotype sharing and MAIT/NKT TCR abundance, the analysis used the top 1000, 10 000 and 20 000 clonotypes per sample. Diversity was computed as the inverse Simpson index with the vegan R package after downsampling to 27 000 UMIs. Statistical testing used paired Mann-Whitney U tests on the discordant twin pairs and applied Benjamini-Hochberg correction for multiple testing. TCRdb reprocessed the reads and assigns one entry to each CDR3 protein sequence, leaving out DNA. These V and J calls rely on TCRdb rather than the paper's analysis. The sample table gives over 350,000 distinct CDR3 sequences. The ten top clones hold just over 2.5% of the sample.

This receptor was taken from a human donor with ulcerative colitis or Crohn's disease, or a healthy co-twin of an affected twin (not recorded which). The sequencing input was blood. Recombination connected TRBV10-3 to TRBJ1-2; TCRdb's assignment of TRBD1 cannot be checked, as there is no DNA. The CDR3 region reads CAISSQGFGYGYTF.